These T cell receptor beta chains were read from a single sample in a study of cytomegalovirus exposure and HLA in healthy donors. TCRdb keeps only in-frame clones here, not all; method: immunoSEQ multiplex PCR. There are roughly 63,000 clones in the sample; about 75% occur only once, and roughly a quarter lies in the top ten. Sequencing used PBMCs. These receptors were obtained from a middle-aged woman in good health and CMV-seropositive. The CDR3 runs from the conserved cysteine through the conserved F or W. D genes are given only for firm matches. A clone size is listed for some rows: how often the clone was seen (once, few, many), or a class if it is expanded.

TRBJ2-7	TRBD1	NA	TRBV6-6	TGTGCCAGCACCCCGACAGGGGGCGCGGAAGAGCAGTACTTC	CASTPTGGAEEQYF
TRBJ2-2	NA	NA	TRBV29-1	TGCAGCGTTAAGGGAGCCACCGGGGAGCTGTTTTTT	CSVKGATGELFF
TRBJ1-5	TRBD1	NA	TRBV28	TGTGCCAGCAGTCCAGGGGGATGGGAGTATCAGCCCCAGCATTTT	CASSPGGWEYQPQHF
TRBJ2-3	NA	medium-sized	TRBV4-2	TGTGCCAGCAGCCAAGGGGGGGAGACAGATACGCAGTATTTT	CASSQGGETDTQYF
TRBJ2-3	NA	NA	TRBV5-1	TGCGCCAGCAGCCCAGACACAGATACGCAGTATTTT	CASSPDTDTQYF
TRBJ1-2	TRBD1	few	TRBV5-1	TGCGCCAGCAGCACCGGGACAGGGGGGTTCTATGGCTACACCTTC	CASSTGTGGFYGYTF
TRBJ1-3	NA	NA	TRBV28	TGTGCCAGCACTCAGGGAAACACCATATATTTT	CASTQGNTIYF
TRBJ2-1	NA	few	TRBV27	TGTGCCAGCAGTTCCCCAGGGGTCTCATCCTACAATGAGCAGTTCTTC	CASSSPGVSSYNEQFF
TRBJ2-1	TRBD2	NA	TRBV10-3	TGTGCCATCGGGGAGCGGGGGCCAAACAATGAGCAGTTCTTC	CAIGERGPNNEQFF
TRBJ1-5	TRBD1	few	TRBV30	TGTGCCTGGGCGGACAGGGGAAGACAGCCCCAGCATTTT	CAWADRGRQPQHF
TRBJ1-1	NA	NA	TRBV5-1	TGCGCTTCCCAAGGGTCCAGGGGTGACACTGAAGCTTTCTTT	CASQGSRGDTEAFF
TRBJ2-3	NA	once	TRBV30	TGTGCCTGGACCGGGGGAGATACGCAGTATTTT	CAWTGGDTQYF
TRBJ2-2	TRBD2	NA	TRBV29-1	TGCAGCGTTCCCCGTAGCGGGGGGCCTGGCGGGGAGCTGTTTTTT	CSVPRSGGPGGELFF
TRBJ1-1	NA	NA	TRBV7-8	TGTGCCAGCAGCTTAGTTGCGGGGGAAGCTTTCTTT	CASSLVAGEAFF
TRBJ2-3	NA	NA	TRBV30	TGTGCCTGGAGTGTATACGGGGGGCTCCGAGATACGCAGTATTTT	CAWSVYGGLRDTQYF
TRBJ1-4	TRBD1	NA	TRBV4-2	TGTGCCAGCAGCCAAGGGGACAGGGATAATGAAAAACTGTTTTTT	CASSQGDRDNEKLFF
TRBJ2-2	TRBD2	NA	TRBV27	TGTGCCAGCAGCCAATCAATGCGGGGGGGCCACGGGGAGCTGTTTTTT	CASSQSMRGGHGELFF
TRBJ2-2	NA	NA	TRBV7-9	TGTGCCAGCCGACCAGGGAACGCCATCGGGGAGCTGTTTTTT	CASRPGNAIGELFF
TRBJ1-1	TRBD1	NA	TRBV4-1	TGCGCCAGCAGCCAACCAGGGGGAGCGAACACTGAAGCTTTCTTT	CASSQPGGANTEAFF
TRBJ1-2	NA	NA	TRBV6-1	TGTGCCAGCAGCGAAGCGCCCGGGTATGGCTACACCTTC	CASSEAPGYGYTF
TRBJ1-6	NA	few	TRBV9	TGTGCCAGCAGCGAGGGGGTAGGATTTCCGAATTCACCCCTCCACTTT	CASSEGVGFPNSPLHF
TRBJ1-5	NA	NA	TRBV19	TGTGCCAGTGGACCGCTGGACAGATTTAGCAATCAGCCCCAGCATTTT	CASGPLDRFSNQPQHF
TRBJ2-4	NA	NA	TRBV11-3	TGTGCCAGCAGCTACGCCCCTAGTCCTATTCAGTACTTC	CASSYAPSPIQYF
TRBJ2-4	NA	NA	TRBV6-1	TGTGCCAGCAGTGAACAGGGAGGCGCAGCCAAAAACATTCAGTACTTC	CASSEQGGAAKNIQYF
TRBJ1-1	TRBD1	NA	TRBV29-1	TGCAGCGTTGTTCAGGGGGGCACTGAAGCTTTCTTT	CSVVQGGTEAFF